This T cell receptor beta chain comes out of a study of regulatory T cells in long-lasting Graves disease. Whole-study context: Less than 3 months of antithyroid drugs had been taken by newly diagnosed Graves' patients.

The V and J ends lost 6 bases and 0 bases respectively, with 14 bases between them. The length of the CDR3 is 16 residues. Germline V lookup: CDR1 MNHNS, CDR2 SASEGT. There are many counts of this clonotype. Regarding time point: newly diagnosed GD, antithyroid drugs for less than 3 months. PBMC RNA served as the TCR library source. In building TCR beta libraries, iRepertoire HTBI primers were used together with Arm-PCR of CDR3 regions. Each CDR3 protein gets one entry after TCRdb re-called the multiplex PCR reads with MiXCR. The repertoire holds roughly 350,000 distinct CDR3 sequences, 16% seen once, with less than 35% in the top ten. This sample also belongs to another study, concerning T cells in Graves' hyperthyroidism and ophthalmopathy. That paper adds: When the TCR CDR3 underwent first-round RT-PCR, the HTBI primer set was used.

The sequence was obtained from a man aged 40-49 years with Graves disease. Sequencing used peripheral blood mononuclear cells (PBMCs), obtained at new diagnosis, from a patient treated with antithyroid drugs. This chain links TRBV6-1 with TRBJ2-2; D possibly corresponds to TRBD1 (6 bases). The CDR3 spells CASRKAGTPNTGELFF. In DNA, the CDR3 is TGTGCCAGCAGGAAAGCCGGGACACCGAACACCGGGGAGCTGTTTTTT.